These 21 T cell receptor beta chains were all obtained from the same sample, sequenced in a study of identical twins. Each CDR3 protein is one row after TCRdb ran MiXCR on the 5' RACE reads. The repertoire has 240,000 or so distinct CDR3 sequences, roughly 7% of them found once; the top ten carry 3% to 4.5%. These same records also appear under a second study, on yellow fever vaccine responses in identical twins.

The sample consisted of memory (CD45RO+) T cells sorted from blood. These receptors all come from a woman aged 18-30 years in good health.

This clonotype was detected a few times. Compared with germline, one end of the junction differs, possibly owing to a read error. The chain carries TRBV12-3 or TRBV12-4 and TRBJ2-1, with 8 nucleotides matching TRBD2. The CDR3 has 16 amino acids. CDR3 loop: CASSPVGTRGYSEQFF. DNA for the CDR3: TGTGCCAGCAGCCCCGTTGGGACTAGAGGTTACAGTGAGCAGTTCTTC.

Only a few counts were recorded for this clonotype. The genes are TRBV2 and TRBJ2-3; the D gene is possibly TRBD1 (6 bases). The CDR3 spans 15 residues. Germline V CDR1 and CDR2: SNHLY, FYNNEI. V dropped 5 bases and J dropped 2 bases, with 14 bases sitting between them. This CDR3 is CASSKQGTLTDTQYF. In DNA, the CDR3 is TGTGCCAGCAGTAAACAGGGTACTCTCACAGATACGCAGTATTTT.

This clonotype has more than one count but fewer than ten. The rearrangement joins TRBV5-6 to TRBJ1-1, with D possibly TRBD1 on 6 matching bases. Germline CDR1 and CDR2: SGHDT and YYEEEE. V lost 0 bases to trimming and J lost 0 bases, with 12 bases between them. CDR3 length equals 16 residues. For the CDR3, the DNA is TGTGCCAGCAGCTTGGCGGCAGGGGCCATGAACACTGAAGCTTTCTTT. This gives the protein CASSLAAGAMNTEAFF.

This clonotype was found a few times. CDR3 protein: CSAYRSYGLTNSPLHF. DNA of the CDR3: TGCAGTGCTTACCGATCTTACGGCTTAACTAATTCACCCCTCCACTTT. The chain is built from TRBV20-1 and TRBJ1-6; no definite D call. V lost 5 bases, J lost 6 bases, and 20 bases lay in between. Germline loops: CDR1 DFQATT, CDR2 SNEGSKA (reference sequence). This CDR3 is built from 16 residues.

This clonotype was counted many times. The CDR3 region has the DNA TGTGCCAGCAGCTTAGTGGTTTCGCTGCGAGGACAAGAGACCCAGTACTTC. This gives the protein CASSLVVSLRGQETQYF. The chain recombines TRBV7-8 with TRBJ2-5, with D uncertain. V lost 1 base and J lost 2, with 17 bases in between. The CDR3 contains 17 residues. Germline CDR1 reads SGHVS; CDR2 reads FQNEAQ.

This chain connects TRBV5-5 to TRBJ2-7, with a tentative D call TRBD2 (5 bases). Germline lookup yields CDR1 SGHKS and CDR2 YYEKEE (reference sequence). The V gene lost 4 bases and the J gene lost 7 bases, with 18 bases spanning the gap. The CDR3 has 14 amino acids. Here the CDR3 DNA reads TGTGCCAGCAGCCCCGGACTCCCGTCGAAGGAGCAGTACGTC. Translating gives CASSPGLPSKEQYV.

The chain uses TRBV28 and TRBJ2-2; 12 positions agree with TRBD1. V gave up 6 bases and J gave up 8 bases; unmatched junction bases: 4. The CDR3 sequence is 14 residues long. The germline CDR1 and CDR2 sequences are MDHEN and SYDVKM. In DNA form, the CDR3 reads TGTGCCAGCAGCCGGGACAGGGGGCTGGGGGAGCTGTTTTTT. Translation gives CASSRDRGLGELFF.

This clonotype was seen repeatedly, ten times or more. This chain uses TRBV10-3 with TRBJ2-7, with 9 nucleotides matching TRBD1. Germline lookup yields CDR1 ENHRY and CDR2 SYGVKD. V lost 4 bases, J lost 1 base, and 8 bases stayed unmatched. The CDR3 is 16 residues long. The DNA of the CDR3 is TGTGCCATCAGTGGGGGACAGGGATTGATTTCCTACGAGCAGTACTTC. This translates into CAISGGQGLISYEQYF.

About this clonotype: A much larger clone lies one base from this, so it may be a read error. This rearrangement joins TRBV28 to TRBJ2-3; TRBD2 aligns across 7 bases. V lost 5 bases and J lost 2; bases outside the gene matches: 7. From germline, CDR1 is MDHEN and CDR2 SYDVKM. CDR3 length: 15 amino acids. The CDR3: CASSVGGGNTDTQYF. The DNA for the CDR3 is TGTGCCAGCAGTGTGGGGGGAGGGAACACAGATACGCAGTATTTT.

This clonotype was detected many times. The chain is built from TRBV7-8 and TRBJ2-3; D gene uncertain. The CDR3 is 14 residues long. V was trimmed by 1 base and J by 5 bases, leaving 10 bases between them. Germline V gives CDR1 SGHVS, CDR2 FQNEAQ. CDR3 bases: TGTGCCAGCAGCTTAGGTGGGCCTGGAGATACGCAGTATTTT. The encoded protein is CASSLGGPGDTQYF.

This clonotype was detected a few times. The genes are TRBV4-1 and TRBJ2-1; D not resolved. V was shortened by 3 bases and J by 4 bases, with 13 bases between the two germline ends. CDR1 and CDR2 from the germline V gene are MGHRA and YSYEKL. The CDR3 length is 15 residues. CDR3 in DNA: TGCGCCAGCAGCCAGACGCCTTACTCGTACAATGAGCAGTTCTTC. Protein product: CASSQTPYSYNEQFF.

The chain links TRBV20-1 to TRBJ2-2; TRBD2 agrees at 8 bases. CDR1 is DFQATT and CDR2 is SNEGSKA in the germline V gene (reference sequence). The CDR3 length is 16 residues. Trimming took 0 bases from V and 7 from J; bases not matched to a gene: 10. This chain's CDR3 is CSARDLGRGVGGELFF. CDR3 in DNA: TGCAGTGCTAGAGATCTCGGGAGGGGGGTAGGCGGGGAGCTGTTTTTT.

This clonotype was seen a handful of times. V usage is TRBV29-1 and J usage is TRBJ2-2, with 11 bases identical to TRBD2. Germline lookup yields CDR1 SQVTM and CDR2 ANQGSEA. The CDR3 contains 16 residues. The V and J ends lost 4 bases and 4 bases, in that order; junction bases with no gene match: 8. CDR3 protein: CSVGGLAGGVTGELFF. CDR3 in DNA: TGCAGCGTTGGAGGCCTAGCGGGAGGAGTCACCGGGGAGCTGTTTTTT.

This clonotype was seen repeatedly, ten times or more. The chain uses TRBV20-1 and TRBJ1-1, with TRBD1 identical over 7 bases. CDR3 length equals 14 residues. J gave up 1 base and V 0 bases, and 2 bases lay outside the gene matches. Germline V gene lookup returns CDR1 DFQATT and CDR2 SNEGSKA (reference sequence). The CDR3: CSAREGQQNTEAFF. The DNA of the CDR3 is TGCAGTGCTAGAGAGGGACAGCAGAACACTGAAGCTTTCTTT.

This clonotype occurred a few times. The V gene is TRBV28, the J gene TRBJ1-6, with 8 bases matching TRBD1. V dropped 6 bases and J dropped 9; count of bases not matched to a gene: 7. The CDR3 loop spans 14 amino acids. Germline-derived CDR1 and CDR2 are MDHEN and SYDVKM. The CDR3 DNA reads TGTGCCAGCAGGCAGACAGGGGAAAGTTCACCCCTCCACTTT. As protein: CASRQTGESSPLHF.

The sample holds many counts of this clonotype. This chain uses TRBV5-1 with TRBJ2-3; 7 bases agree with TRBD2. The germline CDR1 and CDR2 sequences are SGHRS and YFSETQ. The V gene end was trimmed by 4 bases and the J gene end by 6 bases; junction bases not matched to a gene: 11. CDR3 length: 15 amino acids. DNA of the CDR3: TGCGCCAGCAGCCTGGCGAGCGGGGACGCGGATACGCAGTATTTT. It encodes CASSLASGDADTQYF.

This clonotype was observed a few times. The CDR3 reads CSARTSGIYRETQYF. CDR3 DNA: TGCAGTGCTAGGACTAGCGGGATATATCGCGAGACCCAGTACTTC. This chain connects TRBV20-1 to TRBJ2-5; 11 positions agree with TRBD2. The trim removed 3 bases at V and 5 bases at J, leaving 8 bases unmatched. Germline V gene lookup returns CDR1 DFQATT and CDR2 SNEGSKA (reference sequence). The CDR3 has 15 residues.

This chain uses TRBV20-1 with TRBJ2-1; TRBD1 matches at 9 bases. Germline V gene lookup returns CDR1 DFQATT and CDR2 SNEGSKA (reference sequence). Germline trimming cut 3 bases from V and 4 bases from J; bases unmatched to any gene: 7. The CDR3 totals 15 residues. As DNA, the CDR3 is TGCAGTGCTAGTCAGACAGGGGGAAAATACAATGAGCAGTTCTTC. This encodes CSASQTGGKYNEQFF.

The chain uses TRBV7-8 and TRBJ2-5; 7 bases match TRBD1. V lost 5 bases and J lost 1; bases outside the gene matches: 7. The CDR3 length is 15 residues. CDR1 and CDR2 (germline): SGHVS, FQNEAQ. CDR3 in DNA: TGTGCCAGCAGCCGATTAGGGACAGTCCAAGAGACCCAGTACTTC. Encoded protein: CASSRLGTVQETQYF.

This clonotype was observed a few times. This sequence joins TRBV7-8 and TRBJ2-2, with D perhaps given as TRBD1 or TRBD2 (5 bases each). The CDR3 is 15 amino acids. Germline V CDR1 and CDR2: SGHVS, FQNEAQ. V was trimmed by 4 bases and J by 2 bases, leaving 11 bases between them. The chain's CDR3 is CASSSSGGNTGELFF. In DNA, the CDR3 is TGTGCCAGCAGCTCGAGTGGGGGAAACACCGGGGAGCTGTTTTTT.

The sample holds a few counts of this clonotype. This chain joins TRBV18 and TRBJ2-1; 8 bases align to TRBD2. Trimming cost V 3 bases and J 2 bases; bases outside gene matches: 3. CDR3 size: 15 residues. CDR1 is KGHSH, CDR2 LQKENI, per germline. The CDR3 reads CASSPTSGAYNEQFF. CDR3 nucleotide sequence: TGTGCCAGCTCACCTACTAGCGGAGCCTACAATGAGCAGTTCTTC.